The 27 T cell receptor beta chains presented below share a single source sample, sequenced in a study of beta chain features in type 1 diabetes. Study conclusions and caveats: For Type 1 diabetes patients, all four CD4+ subsets carried TCRB CDR3s that were moderately but significantly shorter.

Expressed TCRB transcripts got sequenced, as all isolated RNA was reverse transcribed. The method was immunoSEQ multiplex PCR; TCRdb's version includes in-frame clones alone and lacks a portion of them. The sample consists of roughly 160,000 clones, less than 10% of them appearing once. These receptors' antigens are unknown. Sequencing was carried out using central memory CD4+ T cells from blood. Receptors originate from a young man with type 1 diabetes.

The chain joins TRBV13 to TRBJ1-6, with 9 bases aligning to TRBD1. With V trimmed by 4 bases and J by 8 bases, 3 bases remained unmatched. Germline lookup yields CDR1 PRHDT and CDR2 FYEKMQ (reference sequence). This CDR3 region has 14 residues. The DNA for the CDR3 is TGTGCCAGCAGCTCCCGGGACAGGGATTCACCCCTCCACTTT. Translated: CASSSRDRDSPLHF.

This clone was found a few times. The chain uses TRBV7-8 and TRBJ1-1, with TRBD1 matching over 8 bases. Germline CDR1 and CDR2: SGHVS and FQNEAQ. J lost 10 bases, V lost 1 base, and 11 bases had no gene match. The CDR3 sequence is 15 residues long. CDR3 coding DNA: TGTGCCAGCAGCTTAGTCCTGCCAGGGGGCGAGGGAGCTTTCTTT. The encoded protein is CASSLVLPGGEGAFF.

This clone was seen more than once but under ten times. The rearrangement joins TRBV21-1 to TRBJ2-3; TRBD1 was called by the table and not checked on the DNA. TRBV21-1 is marked as a pseudogene. The CDR3 loop spans 15 amino acids. The CDR3 sequence: CASSKALGITDTQYF. CDR3 nucleotides: TGTGCCAGCAGCAAAGCTTTGGGCATCACAGATACGCAGTATTTT.

This clone occurred a few times. This chain links TRBV5-4 with TRBJ2-7, with unresolved D. The germline V and J ends were trimmed by 0 bases and 2 bases, with 6 bases remaining between them. This CDR3 comprises 13 residues. Per germline, CDR1 SGHNT and CDR2 YYREEE (reference sequence). This CDR3 reads CASSLDGAYEQYF. As DNA, the CDR3 is TGTGCCAGCAGCTTGGACGGTGCCTACGAGCAGTACTTC.

Here the CDR3 DNA reads TGTGCCAGCAGCCCTGGGCTGATACTAGCCAAAAACATTCAGTACTTC. Its translation is CASSPGLILAKNIQYF. The chain is built from TRBV28 and TRBJ2-4; D is unresolved. This CDR3 is built from 16 residues. The V end was cut by 6 bases, the J end by 0 bases, with 15 bases between. Germline V lookup: CDR1 MDHEN, CDR2 SYDVKM. Variable domain in full (rest from reference TRBV28 and TRBJ2-4): DVKVTQSSRYLVKRTGEKVFLECVQDMDHENMFWYRQDPGLGLRLIYFSYDVKMKEKGDIPEGYSVSREKKERFSLILESASTNQTSMYLCASSPGLILAKNIQYFGAGTRLSVL.

The sample holds many counts of this clone. The rearrangement uses TRBV27 and TRBJ2-3, with unresolved D. CDR3 length: 12 residues. Trimming removed 6 bases at V and 6 bases at J, with 10 bases between. Germline assignment: CDR1 MNHEY and CDR2 SMNVEV (reference sequence). The CDR3: CASRTAEDTQYF. CDR3 bases: TGTGCCAGCAGGACTGCGGAGGATACGCAGTATTTT.

This clone was detected a few times. The V call is TRBV5-1, the J call TRBJ2-7, with 10 bases identical to TRBD1. The V gene end was trimmed by 1 base and the J gene end by 4 bases; junction bases not matched to a gene: 5. Germline CDR1 and CDR2: SGHRS and YFSETQ. This CDR3 has 15 residues. This CDR3 is CASSLSVGQGYEQYF. The CDR3 DNA is TGCGCCAGCAGCTTGAGTGTGGGACAGGGGTACGAGCAGTACTTC.

The gene calls are TRBV14 and TRBJ1-2; D is unclear. The CDR3 is 15 amino acids. V gave up 4 bases and J gave up 2 bases, with 14 bases separating them. Germline V CDR1 and CDR2: SGHDN, FVKESK. The CDR3 here is CASSRGGRANYGYTF. CDR3 DNA sequence: TGTGCCAGCAGCCGAGGAGGACGGGCCAACTATGGCTACACCTTC.

This clone has just a few counts. This chain connects TRBV5-4 to TRBJ2-1, with D unclear. There are 15 residues in the CDR3. Germline CDR1 and CDR2: SGHNT and YYREEE (reference sequence). V lost 4 bases and J lost 1, with 12 bases in between. The CDR3 reads CASSPPLGSYNEQFF. For the CDR3, the DNA is TGTGCCAGCAGCCCCCCCCTAGGTTCCTACAATGAGCAGTTCTTC.

This clone appeared a few times. The CDR3 sequence: CASRAGIIYQETQYF. CDR3 bases: TGCGCCAGCAGAGCGGGTATTATCTACCAAGAGACCCAGTACTTC. The chain joins TRBV5-1 to TRBJ2-5; maybe TRBD2 (6 bases). V lost 5 bases to trimming and J lost 0 bases, with 14 bases between them. The CDR3 is made up of 15 amino acids. In germline, CDR1 is SGHRS, CDR2 YFSETQ.

The chain uses TRBV28 and TRBJ2-2; the match to TRBD2 covers 12 bases. V dropped 2 bases and J dropped 9; count of bases not matched to a gene: 7. The CDR3 extends over 16 amino acids. CDR1 MDHEN and CDR2 SYDVKM come from the germline V gene. As DNA, the CDR3 is TGTGCCAGCAGTTTAGGTGGGACTAGCGGGCCCCGGGAGCTGTTTTTT. Protein sequence: CASSLGGTSGPRELFF.

This chain uses TRBV25-1 with TRBJ1-1; 8 bases agree with TRBD1. V lost 3 bases and J lost 7; bases outside the gene matches: 7. Germline-derived CDR1 and CDR2 are MGHDK and SYGVNS. The CDR3 runs 14 residues. The CDR3 sequence: CASSDVQGAVEAFF. In DNA, the CDR3 is TGTGCCAGCAGTGACGTGCAGGGGGCGGTTGAAGCTTTCTTT.

This clone came up a few times. The chain carries TRBV7-2 and TRBJ2-7; 10 positions agree with TRBD2. Trimming cost V 1 base and J 7 bases; bases outside gene matches: 10. This CDR3 is built from 16 residues. Germline loops: CDR1 SGHTA, CDR2 FQGNSA. DNA of the CDR3: TGTGCCAGCAGCTTAGTAGGACGAGCGGGGGGGCGGGAGCAGTACTTC. It encodes CASSLVGRAGGREQYF.

This clone appeared a few times. The V call is TRBV6-5, the J call TRBJ2-3; TRBD1 matches at 7 bases. The CDR3 length is 15 residues. V lost 6 bases, J lost 0 bases, and 6 bases stayed unmatched. Germline values: CDR1 MNHEY, CDR2 SVGAGI. The CDR3 nucleotides read TGTGCCAGCAGAGGGACAGTCCGAAGCACAGATACGCAGTATTTT. Protein sequence: CASRGTVRSTDTQYF.

This clone was picked up a small number of times. The chain is built from TRBV5-1 and TRBJ1-1; no firm D call. Trimming took 4 bases from V and 0 from J, leaving 10 bases between them. This CDR3 has 14 amino acids. Looked up from germline, CDR1 is SGHRS and CDR2 is YFSETQ. Here the CDR3 DNA reads TGCGCCAGCAGCCCACAGCCCATGAACACTGAAGCTTTCTTT. Amino acids: CASSPQPMNTEAFF.

This sequence joins TRBV18 and TRBJ1-2; possible D gene TRBD1, 5 bases. The CDR3 has 17 residues. The V end lost 1 base, the J end lost 0 bases, and 15 bases lay between the germline ends. Per the germline V gene, CDR1 is KGHSH and CDR2 is LQKENI. The CDR3 DNA follows: TGTGCCAGCTCACCACAGGGTCGGGGGTCCGCTAACTATGGCTACACCTTC. Translating it yields CASSPQGRGSANYGYTF.

This clone was picked up a small number of times. V is TRBV25-1 and J is TRBJ2-7, with 11 bases aligning to TRBD1. The germline V gene encodes CDR1 MGHDK and CDR2 SYGVNS. This CDR3 contains 17 residues. The V segment lost 6 bases and the J segment 4 bases; nucleotides outside the gene matches: 14. Here the CDR3 DNA reads TGTGCCAGCAGGGCCCCCTCCGGGACAGGGGGTTCGTACGAGCAGTACTTC. It yields the protein CASRAPSGTGGSYEQYF.

V and J are TRBV7-2 and TRBJ2-7; tentative D call: TRBD1 (6 bases). This CDR3 is 14 amino acids long. Germline V gene sequence: CDR1 SGHTA, CDR2 FQGNSA. V was shortened by 5 bases and J by 4 bases, with 15 bases between the two germline ends. CDR3 DNA: TGTGCCAGCAGCCCCTTAGGGGGAGTGTACGAGCAGTACTTC. It translates to CASSPLGGVYEQYF.

This clone was counted a few times. V and J are TRBV5-1 and TRBJ2-3, with D possibly being TRBD2 (6 bases). Trimming removed 3 bases at V and 5 bases at J, with 13 bases between. CDR1 is SGHRS, CDR2 YFSETQ, per germline. The CDR3 is 14 residues long. The CDR3, as DNA: TGCGCCAGCAGCTCCGGGACTCCAGAAGATACGCAGTATTTT. Amino acid sequence: CASSSGTPEDTQYF. Full variable domain (rest looked up from reference TRBV5-1 and TRBJ2-3): KAGVTQTPRYLIKTRGQQVTLSCSPISGHRSVSWYQQTPGQGLQFLFEYFSETQRNKGNFPGRFSGRQFSNSRSEMNVSTLELGDSALYLCASSSGTPEDTQYFGPGTRLTVL.

The V call is TRBV28, the J call TRBJ2-5; 8 nucleotides match TRBD1. This CDR3 is built from 14 residues. Germline CDR1 and CDR2: MDHEN and SYDVKM. Trimming removed 3 bases from V and 5 bases from J; junction bases left unmatched: 5. This CDR3 is CASSLWTGTETQYF. CDR3 sequence (DNA): TGTGCCAGCAGTTTGTGGACAGGGACGGAGACCCAGTACTTC.

This clone was found once. The CDR3 is CAGRTGGNYGYTF. The CDR3 nucleotides read TGTGCCGGACGGACAGGGGGCAACTATGGCTACACCTTC. The J gene is TRBJ1-2, the V gene TRBV30; TRBD1 matches at 11 bases. Germline loops: CDR1 GTSNPN, CDR2 SVGIG (reference sequence). The V gene end was trimmed by 8 bases and the J gene end by 2 bases; junction bases not matched to a gene: 4. CDR3 length: 13 residues.

The V gene is TRBV18, the J gene TRBJ2-7; 9 nucleotides align to TRBD2. Unmatched junction bases numbered 12, after V lost 10 bases and J lost 5 bases. The CDR3 covers 14 residues. The V gene's germline CDR1 is KGHSH and CDR2 LQKENI. CDR3 amino acids: CATSWREGFDEQYF. CDR3 coding DNA: TGTGCCACGAGTTGGCGGGAGGGTTTCGACGAGCAGTACTTC.

This clone was seen only a few times. This chain links TRBV29-1 with TRBJ2-5; D uncertain. The V and J ends lost 3 bases and 4 bases respectively, with 12 bases between them. This CDR3 has 13 amino acids. CDR1 and CDR2 from the germline V gene are SQVTM and ANQGSEA. CDR3: CSVDRGLGETQYF. CDR3 DNA sequence: TGCAGCGTTGACCGTGGCCTTGGAGAGACCCAGTACTTC.

The chain recombines TRBV5-6 with TRBJ2-5, with 9 bases matching TRBD2. The V and J ends lost 3 bases and 5 bases, in that order; junction bases with no gene match: 5. Germline CDR1 is SGHDT and CDR2 is YYEEEE. The CDR3 sequence is 14 residues long. CDR3 loop: CASSSGLAGETQYF. As DNA, the CDR3 is TGTGCCAGCAGCTCGGGACTAGCAGGCGAGACCCAGTACTTC.

This clone has just a few counts. This chain joins TRBV2 and TRBJ2-7; 7 nucleotides align to TRBD1. The J segment lost 7 bases and the V segment lost 8 bases, leaving 14 bases of the junction unmatched. Germline assignment: CDR1 SNHLY and CDR2 FYNNEI. The CDR3 covers 14 residues. CDR3 coding DNA: TGTGCCAGCTCCAGGGGGTCGATTGTTGGGGAGCAGTACTTC. Translating it yields CASSRGSIVGEQYF.

This rearrangement joins TRBV2 to TRBJ2-2; 9 nucleotides match TRBD1. This CDR3 has 15 amino acids. Trimming took 6 bases from V and 6 from J; bases not matched to a gene: 8. In germline, CDR1 is SNHLY, CDR2 FYNNEI. CDR3 sequence (DNA): TGTGCCAGCAGACCTGGCCGGGACAGGGCCGGGGAGCTGTTTTTT. Translation: CASRPGRDRAGELFF.

There are a few counts of this clone. The chain combines TRBV9 with TRBJ2-1, with 8 bases aligning to TRBD1. The CDR3 sequence is 14 residues long. Germline V gene sequence: CDR1 SGDLS, CDR2 YYNGEE. Unmatched junction bases numbered 8, after V lost 2 bases and J lost 10 bases. CDR3 DNA: TGTGCCAGCAGCGTTTCCCAGGGGGCGCGAGAGCAGTTCTTC. Amino acid sequence: CASSVSQGAREQFF. The full variable domain, its missing parts supplied by reference TRBV9 and TRBJ2-1, is DSGVTQTPKHLITATGQRVTLRCSPRSGDLSVYWYQQSLDQGLQFLIQYYNGEERAKGNILERFSAQQFPDLHSELNLSSLELGDSALYFCASSVSQGAREQFFGPGTRLTVL.